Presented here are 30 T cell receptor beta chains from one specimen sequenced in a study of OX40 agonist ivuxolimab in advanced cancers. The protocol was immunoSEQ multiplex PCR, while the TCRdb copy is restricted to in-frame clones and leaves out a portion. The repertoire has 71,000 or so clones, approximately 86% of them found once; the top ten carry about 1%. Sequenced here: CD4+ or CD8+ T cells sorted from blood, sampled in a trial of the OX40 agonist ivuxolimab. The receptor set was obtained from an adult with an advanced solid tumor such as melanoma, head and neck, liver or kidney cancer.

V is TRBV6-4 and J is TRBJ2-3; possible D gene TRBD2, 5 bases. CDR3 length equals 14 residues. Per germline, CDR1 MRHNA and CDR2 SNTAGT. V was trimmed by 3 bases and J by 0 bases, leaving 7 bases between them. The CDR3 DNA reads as TGTGCCAGCAGTGAAGCGGATAGCACAGATACGCAGTATTTT. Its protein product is CASSEADSTDTQYF.

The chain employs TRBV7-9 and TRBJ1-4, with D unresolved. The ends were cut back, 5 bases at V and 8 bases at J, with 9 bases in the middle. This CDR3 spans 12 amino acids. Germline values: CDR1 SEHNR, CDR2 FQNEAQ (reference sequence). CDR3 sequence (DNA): TGTGCCAGCAGCGCTCAAGGGGAAAAACTGTTTTTT. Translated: CASSAQGEKLFF.

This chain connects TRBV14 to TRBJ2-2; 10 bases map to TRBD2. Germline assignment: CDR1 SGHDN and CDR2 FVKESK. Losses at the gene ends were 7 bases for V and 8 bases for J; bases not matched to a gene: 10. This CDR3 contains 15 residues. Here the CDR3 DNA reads TGTGCCAGCAAGGAGTCGGCTAGCGGGAGTGGGGAGCTGTTTTTT. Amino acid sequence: CASKESASGSGELFF.

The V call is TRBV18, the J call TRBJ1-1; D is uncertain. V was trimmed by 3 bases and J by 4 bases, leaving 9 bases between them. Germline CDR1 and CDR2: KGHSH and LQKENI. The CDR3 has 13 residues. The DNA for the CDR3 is TGTGCCAGCTCACCTATGAAGGGCACTGAAGCTTTCTTT. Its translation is CASSPMKGTEAFF.

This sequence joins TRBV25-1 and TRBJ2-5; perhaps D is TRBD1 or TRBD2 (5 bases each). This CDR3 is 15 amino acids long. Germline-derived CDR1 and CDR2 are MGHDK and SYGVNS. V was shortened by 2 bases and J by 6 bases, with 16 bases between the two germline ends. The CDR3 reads CASSEDSGPTKTQYF. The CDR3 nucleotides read TGTGCCAGCAGTGAAGACTCGGGACCAACGAAGACCCAGTACTTC.

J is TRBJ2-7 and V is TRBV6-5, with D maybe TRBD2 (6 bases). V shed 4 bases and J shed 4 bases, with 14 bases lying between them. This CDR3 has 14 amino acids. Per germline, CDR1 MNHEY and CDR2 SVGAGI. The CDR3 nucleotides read TGTGCCAGCAGTTTGGGACTCCAACCTTACGAGCAGTACTTC. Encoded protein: CASSLGLQPYEQYF.

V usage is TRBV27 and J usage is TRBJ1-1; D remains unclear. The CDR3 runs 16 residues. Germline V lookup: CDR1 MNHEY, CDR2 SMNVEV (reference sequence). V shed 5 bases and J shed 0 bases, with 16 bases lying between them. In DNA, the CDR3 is TGTGCCAGCAGTCCGTGGACCTCATCCATGAACACTGAAGCTTTCTTT. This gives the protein CASSPWTSSMNTEAFF.

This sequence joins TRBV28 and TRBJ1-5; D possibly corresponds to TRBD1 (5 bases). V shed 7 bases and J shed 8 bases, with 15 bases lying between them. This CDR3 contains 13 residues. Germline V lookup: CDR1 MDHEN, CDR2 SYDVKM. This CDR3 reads CASTPGGREPQHF. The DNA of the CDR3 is TGTGCCAGCACCCCGGGGGGGAGGGAGCCCCAGCATTTT.

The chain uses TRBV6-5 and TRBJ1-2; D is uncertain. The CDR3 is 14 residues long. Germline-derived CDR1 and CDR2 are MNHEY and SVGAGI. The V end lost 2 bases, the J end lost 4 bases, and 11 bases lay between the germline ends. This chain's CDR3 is CASSYGSRGYGYTF. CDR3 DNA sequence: TGTGCCAGCAGTTACGGCTCCCGGGGCTATGGCTACACCTTC.

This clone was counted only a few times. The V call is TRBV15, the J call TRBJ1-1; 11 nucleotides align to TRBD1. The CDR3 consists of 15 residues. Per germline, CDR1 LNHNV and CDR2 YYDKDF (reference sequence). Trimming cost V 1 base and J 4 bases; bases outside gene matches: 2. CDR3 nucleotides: TGTGCCACCAGCAGAGGAGGGACAGGGGGCACTGAAGCTTTCTTT. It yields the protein CATSRGGTGGTEAFF.

The CDR3 DNA reads TGTGCCAGTAGCAATGACGGACCTCCGGGGTCTGAAGCTTTCTTT. Residues: CASSNDGPPGSEAFF. V usage is TRBV19 and J usage is TRBJ1-1; D is unresolved. Looked up from germline, CDR1 is LNHDA and CDR2 is SQIVND (reference sequence). The V gene lost 6 bases and the J gene lost 6 bases, with 20 bases spanning the gap. This CDR3 spans 15 amino acids. Full variable domain (missing parts from reference TRBV19 and TRBJ1-1): DGGITQSPKYLFRKEGQNVTLSCEQNLNHDAMYWYRQDPGQGLRLIYYSQIVNDFQKGDIAEGYSVSREKKESFPLTVTSAQKNPTAFYLCASSNDGPPGSEAFFGQGTRLTVV.

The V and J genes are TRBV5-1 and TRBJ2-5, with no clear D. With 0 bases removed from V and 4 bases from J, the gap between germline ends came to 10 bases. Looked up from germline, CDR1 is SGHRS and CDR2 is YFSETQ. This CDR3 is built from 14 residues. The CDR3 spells CASSLASMGETQYF. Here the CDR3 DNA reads TGCGCCAGCAGCTTGGCTTCAATGGGAGAGACCCAGTACTTC.

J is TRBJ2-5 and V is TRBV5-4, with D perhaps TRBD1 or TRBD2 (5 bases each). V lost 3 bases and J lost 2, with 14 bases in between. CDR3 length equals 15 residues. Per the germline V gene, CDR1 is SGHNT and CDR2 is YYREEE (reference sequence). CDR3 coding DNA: TGTGCCAGCAGCTCACGAGGGTACAGGCAAGAGACCCAGTACTTC. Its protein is CASSSRGYRQETQYF.

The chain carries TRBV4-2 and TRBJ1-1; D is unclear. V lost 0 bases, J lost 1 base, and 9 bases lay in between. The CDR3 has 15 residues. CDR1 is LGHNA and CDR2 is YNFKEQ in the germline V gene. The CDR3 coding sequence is TGTGCCAGCAGCCAAGAGAAGATTTCGAACACTGAAGCTTTCTTT. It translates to CASSQEKISNTEAFF.

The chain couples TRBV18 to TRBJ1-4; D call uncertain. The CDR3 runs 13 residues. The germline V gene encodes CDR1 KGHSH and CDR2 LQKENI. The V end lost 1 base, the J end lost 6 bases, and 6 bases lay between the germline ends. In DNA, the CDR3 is TGTGCCAGCTCACCACAGGGTCATGAAAAACTGTTTTTT. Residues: CASSPQGHEKLFF.

CDR3 sequence reads: CASRTRGRTGTYGYTF. The CDR3 DNA reads as TGTGCCAGCAGAACGAGAGGGCGCACAGGGACCTATGGCTACACCTTC. The chain carries TRBV13 and TRBJ1-2, with D perhaps matching TRBD1 (6 bases). Trimming pared 6 bases from V and 4 bases from J, leaving 21 bases between. The CDR3 length is 16 residues. Germline V CDR1 and CDR2: PRHDT, FYEKMQ (reference sequence).

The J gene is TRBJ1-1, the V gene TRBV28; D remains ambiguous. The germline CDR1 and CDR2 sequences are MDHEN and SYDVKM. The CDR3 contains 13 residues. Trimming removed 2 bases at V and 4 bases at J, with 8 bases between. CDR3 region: CASSLRGITEAFF. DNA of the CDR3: TGTGCCAGCAGTTTACGGGGTATCACTGAAGCTTTCTTT.

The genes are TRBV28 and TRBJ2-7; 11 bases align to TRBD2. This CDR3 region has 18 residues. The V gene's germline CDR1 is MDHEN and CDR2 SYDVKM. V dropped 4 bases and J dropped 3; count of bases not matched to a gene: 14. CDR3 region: CASSSPVSGRAVIYEQYF. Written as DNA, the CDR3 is TGTGCCAGCAGTTCCCCTGTTAGCGGGAGGGCCGTCATCTACGAGCAGTACTTC.

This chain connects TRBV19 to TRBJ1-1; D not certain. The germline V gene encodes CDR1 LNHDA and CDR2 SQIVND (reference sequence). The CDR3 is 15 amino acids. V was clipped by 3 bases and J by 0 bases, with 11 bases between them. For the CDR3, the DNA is TGTGCCAGTAGTATTGGCAGGCAATTGAACACTGAAGCTTTCTTT. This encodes CASSIGRQLNTEAFF.

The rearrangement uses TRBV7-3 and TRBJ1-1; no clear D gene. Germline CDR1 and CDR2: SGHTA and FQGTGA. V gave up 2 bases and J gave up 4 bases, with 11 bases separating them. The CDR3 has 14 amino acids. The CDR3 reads CASSLSRRSTEAFF. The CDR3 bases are TGTGCCAGCAGCTTATCCCGTAGATCCACTGAAGCTTTCTTT.

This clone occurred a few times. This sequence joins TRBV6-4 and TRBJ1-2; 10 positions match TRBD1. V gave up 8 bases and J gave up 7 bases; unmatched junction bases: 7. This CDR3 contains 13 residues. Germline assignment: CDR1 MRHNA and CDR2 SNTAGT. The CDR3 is CASRQGAVGGYTF. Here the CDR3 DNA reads TGTGCCAGCCGACAGGGGGCTGTTGGTGGCTACACCTTC.

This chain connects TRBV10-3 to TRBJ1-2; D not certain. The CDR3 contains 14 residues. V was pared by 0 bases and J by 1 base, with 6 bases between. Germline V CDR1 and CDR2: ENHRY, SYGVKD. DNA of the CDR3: TGTGCCATCAGTGAGTCCGGCTATAACTATGGCTACACCTTC. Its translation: CAISESGYNYGYTF.

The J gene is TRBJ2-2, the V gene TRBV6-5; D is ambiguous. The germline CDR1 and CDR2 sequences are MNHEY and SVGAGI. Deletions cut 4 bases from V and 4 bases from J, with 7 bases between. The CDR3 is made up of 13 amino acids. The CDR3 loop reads CASSFLGTGELFF. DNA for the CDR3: TGTGCCAGCAGTTTCCTAGGCACCGGGGAGCTGTTTTTT.

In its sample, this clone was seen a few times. CDR3 loop: CAWSALETGELFF. The CDR3 DNA reads TGTGCCTGGAGTGCGCTAGAGACCGGGGAGCTGTTTTTT. This rearrangement joins TRBV30 to TRBJ2-2; D is undetermined. This CDR3 contains 13 residues. Per germline, CDR1 GTSNPN and CDR2 SVGIG (reference sequence). V dropped 1 base and J dropped 5 bases, with 8 bases sitting between them.

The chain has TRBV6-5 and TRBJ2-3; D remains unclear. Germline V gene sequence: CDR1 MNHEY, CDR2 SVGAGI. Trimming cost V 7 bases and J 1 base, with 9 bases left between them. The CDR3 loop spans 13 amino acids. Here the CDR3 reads CASNFDGTDTQYF. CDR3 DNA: TGTGCCAGCAACTTCGACGGCACAGATACGCAGTATTTT.

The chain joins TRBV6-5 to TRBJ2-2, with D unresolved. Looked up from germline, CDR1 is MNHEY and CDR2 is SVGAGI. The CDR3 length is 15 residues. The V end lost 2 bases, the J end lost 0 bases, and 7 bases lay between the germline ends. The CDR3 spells CASSYGRANTGELFF. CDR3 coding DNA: TGTGCCAGCAGTTACGGAAGGGCGAACACCGGGGAGCTGTTTTTT.

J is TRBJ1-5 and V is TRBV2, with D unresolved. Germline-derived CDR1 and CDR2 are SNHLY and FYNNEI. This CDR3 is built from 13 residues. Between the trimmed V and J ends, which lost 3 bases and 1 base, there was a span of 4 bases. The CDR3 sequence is CASSDESNQPQHF. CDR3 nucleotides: TGTGCCAGCAGTGATGAGAGCAATCAGCCCCAGCATTTT.

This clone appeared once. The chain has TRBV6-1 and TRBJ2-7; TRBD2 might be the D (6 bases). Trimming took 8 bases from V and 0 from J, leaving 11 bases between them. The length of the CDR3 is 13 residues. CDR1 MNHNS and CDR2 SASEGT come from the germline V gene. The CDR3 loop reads CASGTGSSYEQYF. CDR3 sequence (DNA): TGTGCCAGCGGGACTGGAAGCTCCTACGAGCAGTACTTC.

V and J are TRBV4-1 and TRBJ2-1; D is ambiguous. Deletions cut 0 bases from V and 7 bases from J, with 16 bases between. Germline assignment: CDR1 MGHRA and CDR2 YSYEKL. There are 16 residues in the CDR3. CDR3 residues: CASSQDERVRWNEQFF. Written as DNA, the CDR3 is TGCGCCAGCAGCCAAGATGAACGAGTCCGGTGGAATGAGCAGTTCTTC.

CDR3 loop: CASSFIGGGQETQYF. In nucleotides, the CDR3 is TGCGCCAGCAGCTTCATCGGGGGAGGCCAAGAGACCCAGTACTTC. The genes are TRBV5-1 and TRBJ2-5; D perhaps matches TRBD2 (6 bases). CDR1 SGHRS and CDR2 YFSETQ come from the germline V gene. Trimming cost V 2 bases and J 1 base, with 12 bases left between them. This CDR3 has 15 amino acids.